One T cell receptor beta chain is described in this entry. This clonotype was counted only a few times. No cognate antigen has been identified for it. No base quality values were provided; no much bigger clone lies one nucleotide off. The sample belongs to a study of T cells in Graves' hyperthyroidism and ophthalmopathy (dated by TCRdb to the late 2010s). The study in broad terms: Peripheral blood samples were taken at the time of initial diagnosis, prior to any treatment. A discovery cohort of approximately 97 patients, roughly 45 with Graves' ophthalmopathy and 55 to 60 with stable Graves' hyperthyroidism, was used to find distinguishing TCR V-J signatures. Prospective prediction of ophthalmopathy was tested in an independent validation cohort consisting of under 20 hyperthyroidism patients and around 17 patients who later progressed to ophthalmopathy. The 80 to 100 discovery patients were randomly divided into training and test sets at a 7:3 ratio. Thyroid tissue and blood T-cell repertoires from six Graves' hyperthyroidism patients were also compared in the study. Once sampling was done, hyperthyroidism patients were given methimazole at a starting dose of 30 mg daily, whereas ophthalmopathy patients were given high-dose intravenous methylprednisolone. TCR Vbeta CDR3 sequencing of approximately 140 peripheral blood samples (under 45 ophthalmopathy, 75 hyperthyroidism and roughly 17 progressor patients) is reported in the paper. Findings and caveats that apply to the study as a whole: In validation, the model predicted progression to ophthalmopathy with approximately 71% sensitivity and around 72% specificity, a median of approximately 6.7 months before onset. Ophthalmopathy was separated from stable hyperthyroidism by a 13 V-J signature model, with around 88% sensitivity and about 81% specificity obtained in cross-validation and 80%/75% obtained in testing. Most expanded thyroid clonotypes (frequency above 0.001) were also found in blood, which suggests that blood repertoires may mirror thyroid immune responses. No statistical method was used to set the sample size in advance, and investigators knew the group allocation.

TCR beta CDR3 regions were amplified from RNA transcripts. The first round of RT-PCR for the TCR CDR3 was performed with the HTBI primer set and the Qiagen OneStep RT-PCR kit. The libraries were constructed in a second round of multiplex PCR and then size-selected and purified. Sequencing of the libraries was done on an Illumina HiSeq2000 using paired-end 100 bp reads. Per the original workflow: SOAPnuke was used to process the raw data, with reads discarded if the reads contained adapters or uncalled bases, had a mean Phred below 15, or lacked an exact constant-primer or identifier match. COPE v1.2.5 was used to merge the high-quality paired reads, and each unique nucleotide sequence was defined as a clonotype. Clonotypes were aligned to IMGT TRBV, TRBD and TRBJ reference segments using MiTCR v1.1. The analysis included only V-J combinations with a frequency above 0.0001, which together covered 99% to 99.2% of the repertoires. The TCS score was defined as F50 (clonal expansion) divided by E x V (chaos), with BLOSUM62-based TCRdist calculated between CDR3 peptides within each V-J. Welch's t-statistics and random forest reduced around 510 V-J features to roughly 13, which were used in a naive Bayes classifier (R e1071). TCRdb reran the public reads through fastp at Q25 and MiXCR, keeping productive beta chains. Rows are combined by CDR3 protein, so each entry shows the most common genes and DNA. It is TCRdb's table, rather than the study itself, that gives the V and J calls and clone size. Here the sample has approximately 490,000 distinct CDR3 sequences; 22% occur a single time. 45% to 55% of the sample lies in the top ten.

Moderately to severely active disease, a Clinical Activity Score of at least 3, a NOSPECS grade of at least 4, and a duration under 3 months were present in ophthalmopathy patients. The study excluded patients with uncontrolled infections, other autoimmune diseases, pregnancy or lactation. Diagnoses were based on clinical symptoms, serum thyroxine and TRAb, thyroid ultrasound and orbital computed tomography. Ficoll-Paque density gradient centrifugation was used to isolate PBMCs from around 9.1 ml of fresh peripheral blood. Total RNA was extracted with Trizol reagent, and quality was checked on an Agilent 2100 Bioanalyzer. The sample comprised blood. The receptor was derived from a woman between 70 and 85 years old with Graves' ophthalmopathy.

The CDR3 sequence is CAGKTAYMNTEAFF. The nucleotide sequence is TGTGCCGGTAAGACAGCCTACATGAACACTGAAGCTTTCTTT. Recombination joined TRBV6-2 or TRBV6-3 with TRBJ1-1, with TRBD1 perhaps the D gene, on 5 matching bases. The CDR3 sequence holds 14 residues, the cysteine and phenylalanine included. Just CDR3 DNA is preserved here, 42 bases in frame from base 1. CDR1 and CDR2 are drawn from the germline V gene: MNHEY, SVGEGT. V is pared back by 11 bases and J by 0 bases, with 16 bases lying between the germline termini.